These T cell receptor beta chains were read from a single sample in a study of cytomegalovirus exposure and HLA in healthy donors. TCRdb's copy holds only in-frame clones and misses some; the assay was immunoSEQ multiplex PCR. This sample has some 110,000 clones, with about 75% found just once. The sequenced sample was PBMCs. The receptors stem from a man aged 55 to 70 in good health and CMV-seropositive. CDR3s include the opening cysteine and the closing phenylalanine or tryptophan. D genes are given only for firm matches. Expanded clones are given a class, and other clones once, few, many or no size at all.

NA | TRBJ2-3 | 16 | TRBV28 | TRBD2 | TGTGCCAGCAGTTTATGGGCCGGGACTAGCCCAGATACGCAGTATTTT | CASSLWAGTSPDTQYF
NA | TRBJ1-6 | 14 | TRBV11-2 | NA | TGTGCCAGCATCGCTTCGGGTTTCGGGGGGGCCCTCCACTTT | CASIASGFGGALHF
NA | TRBJ2-7 | 15 | TRBV6-6 | NA | TGTGCCAGCAGTTACTCTGGGGGGACCTCCTACGAGCAGTACTTC | CASSYSGGTSYEQYF
NA | TRBJ2-2 | 14 | TRBV5-1 | NA | TGCGCCAGCAGCTTCACATCCGACACCGGGGAGCTGTTTTTT | CASSFTSDTGELFF
few | TRBJ1-1 | 14 | TRBV6-6 | NA | TGTGCCAGCAGTAGGGACGGGGGTTACACTGAAGCTTTCTTT | CASSRDGGYTEAFF
NA | TRBJ1-2 | 15 | TRBV6-5 | TRBD1 | TGTGCCAGCAGTGGACAGACAGGGGCCATTGGGGGCTACACCTTC | CASSGQTGAIGGYTF
NA | TRBJ2-7 | 15 | TRBV15 | NA | TGTGCCACCAGCAGAGGGGGAGAGGGTCCCTACGAGCAGTACTTC | CATSRGGEGPYEQYF
NA | TRBJ2-1 | 12 | TRBV2 | NA | TGTGCCAGCAGTCCTACTAGCCATGAGCAGTTCTTC | CASSPTSHEQFF
NA | TRBJ2-1 | 16 | TRBV14 | NA | TGTGCCAGCAGCCAACCTGGACTGTTCGGGAACAATGAGCAGTTCTTC | CASSQPGLFGNNEQFF
NA | TRBJ2-1 | 15 | TRBV5-1 | TRBD1 | TGCGCCAGCAGCCGACAGGGGAATGGCTACAATGAGCAGTTCTTC | CASSRQGNGYNEQFF
NA | TRBJ1-1 | 14 | TRBV5-1 | NA | TGCGCCAGCAGCCCGAGCCCAGGGAACACTGAAGCTTTCTTT | CASSPSPGNTEAFF
NA | TRBJ1-6 | 15 | TRBV5-4 | TRBD1 | TGTGCCAGCAGCCGCCCTACAGGGGGCTATTCACCCCTCCACTTT | CASSRPTGGYSPLHF
NA | TRBJ1-5 | 14 | TRBV10-3 | TRBD1 | TGTGCCATCGCCCTGGGACAGAGCAATCAGCCCCAGCATTTT | CAIALGQSNQPQHF
NA | TRBJ1-1 | 13 | TRBV4-2 | NA | TGTGCCAGCAGCCAAGCAGGGGTCACTGAAGCTTTCTTT | CASSQAGVTEAFF
NA | TRBJ2-3 | 21 | TRBV4-1 | TRBD2 | TGCGCCAGCAGCCAAGATAGGGGGTCCTGGGATACGGGGGGGAGCACAGATACGCAGTATTTT | CASSQDRGSWDTGGSTDTQYF
NA | TRBJ2-1 | 16 | TRBV7-9 | NA | TGTTCCAGCAGCCCGACAGGGGAGGGGGTTCCCCATGAGCAGTTCTTC | CSSSPTGEGVPHEQFF
NA | TRBJ2-3 | 15 | TRBV5-8 | TRBD2 | TGTGCCAGCAGCCCGGGACTAGCGGGGGGGCATACGCAGTATTTT | CASSPGLAGGHTQYF
NA | TRBJ2-5 | 12 | TRBV13 | NA | TGTGCCAGCAGCCAGAATCAGGAGACCCAGTACTTC | CASSQNQETQYF
NA | TRBJ2-1 | 17 | TRBV19 | TRBD2 | TGTGCCAGTAGTATTAGAGGGACTAGCGTACGGTACAATGAGCAGTTCTTC | CASSIRGTSVRYNEQFF